This is a list of T cell receptor beta chains from one sample in a study of T cell changes during pregnancy in multiple sclerosis. This table comes from immunoSEQ multiplex PCR, and its TCRdb copy is limited to in-frame clones, with some not included. Among tens of thousands of clones listed, 92% were seen once. The source material was CD4+ T cells from peripheral blood mononuclear cells, sampled in the second trimester of pregnancy. The receptor set was obtained from a female donor with multiple sclerosis, enrolled in a pregnancy study. The CDR3 runs from the conserved cysteine through the conserved F or W. A D gene is named only where the DNA matches it firmly. Where a row states a size, it is once, few, many or the class of an expanded clone; other rows omit it.

d_gene: TRBD2; abundance: .; v_gene: TRBV7-8; j_gene: TRBJ2-5; CDR3nt: TGTGCCAGCAGCTCCCAGCGGGGGCCGGCGGAGACCCAGTACTTC; CDR3aa: CASSSQRGPAETQYF
d_gene: .; abundance: .; v_gene: TRBV12-2; j_gene: TRBJ2-1; CDR3nt: TGTGCAAGTCGCCCCCCCCGACTGAGGTGGCAGTTCTTC; CDR3aa: CASRPPRLRWQFF
d_gene: TRBD1; abundance: .; v_gene: TRBV6-4; j_gene: TRBJ1-2; CDR3nt: TGTGCCAGTAAAGAGACAGGGGATGGCCGTGGCTACACCTTC; CDR3aa: CASKETGDGRGYTF
d_gene: TRBD1; abundance: .; v_gene: TRBV30; j_gene: TRBJ1-2; CDR3nt: TGTGCCTGGAGTGTGGGGACAGCTGATGGCTACACCTTC; CDR3aa: CAWSVGTADGYTF
d_gene: .; abundance: .; v_gene: TRBV19; j_gene: TRBJ1-1; CDR3nt: TGTGCCAGTAGTATTAGCCAGAGAATGAACACTGAAGCTTTCTTT; CDR3aa: CASSISQRMNTEAFF
d_gene: .; abundance: once; v_gene: TRBV7-9; j_gene: TRBJ1-1; CDR3nt: TGTGCCAGCAGCTTAGCGGGGGGGTTCAAGACTGAAGCTTTCTTT; CDR3aa: CASSLAGGFKTEAFF
d_gene: .; abundance: .; v_gene: TRBV6-6; j_gene: TRBJ1-5; CDR3nt: TGTGCCAGCAGTTCCTCTATAAGCGCGAGGATCAGCCCCCAGCATTTT; CDR3aa: CASSSSISARISPQHF
d_gene: TRBD1; abundance: .; v_gene: TRBV25-1; j_gene: TRBJ1-1; CDR3nt: TGTGCCAGCAGTCCCTCCACGGGACAGGAGGGCACTGAAGCTTTCTTT; CDR3aa: CASSPSTGQEGTEAFF
d_gene: TRBD1; abundance: few; v_gene: TRBV6-1; j_gene: TRBJ1-5; CDR3nt: TGTGCCAGCAGGTTTGGGACAGGCCACAATCAGCCCCAGCATTTT; CDR3aa: CASRFGTGHNQPQHF
d_gene: TRBD1; abundance: .; v_gene: TRBV30; j_gene: TRBJ1-1; CDR3nt: TGTGCCTGGGCCAGGGGGGTGAACACTGAAGCTTTCTTT; CDR3aa: CAWARGVNTEAFF
d_gene: .; abundance: .; v_gene: TRBV9; j_gene: TRBJ2-3; CDR3nt: TGTGCCAGCAGCGTTCCAAGCACAGATACGCAGTATTTT; CDR3aa: CASSVPSTDTQYF
d_gene: TRBD2; abundance: once; v_gene: TRBV18; j_gene: TRBJ2-3; CDR3nt: TGTGCCAGCTCACCGCCGGGGGGGCCCACAGATACGCAGTATTTT; CDR3aa: CASSPPGGPTDTQYF
d_gene: .; abundance: once; v_gene: TRBV19; j_gene: TRBJ2-4; CDR3nt: TGTGCCAGTAGAGTCGTAGGGTTAGGCGGGGACATTCAGTACTTC; CDR3aa: CASRVVGLGGDIQYF
d_gene: .; abundance: .; v_gene: TRBV10-3; j_gene: TRBJ1-4; CDR3nt: TGTGCCATCGGTCCCGGAGTTGGGGAAAAACTGTTTTTT; CDR3aa: CAIGPGVGEKLFF
d_gene: .; abundance: once; v_gene: TRBV5-1; j_gene: TRBJ2-7; CDR3nt: TGCGCCAGCAGCTTGGGACAGGTCACACTTCAGGGCTCCTACGAGCAGTACTTC; CDR3aa: CASSLGQVTLQGSYEQYF
d_gene: .; abundance: .; v_gene: TRBV28; j_gene: TRBJ1-5; CDR3nt: TGTGCCAGCAGTCCACCTGGGGGGATTAACAATCAGCCCCAGCATTTT; CDR3aa: CASSPPGGINNQPQHF
d_gene: TRBD1; abundance: .; v_gene: TRBV14; j_gene: TRBJ1-3; CDR3nt: TGTGCCAGCAGCCCAATGGGACAGGGGGCCGGAAACACCATATATTTT; CDR3aa: CASSPMGQGAGNTIYF
d_gene: .; abundance: .; v_gene: TRBV19; j_gene: TRBJ1-5; CDR3nt: TGTGCCAGTAGTCGGACTGATTACCAGCCCCAGCATTTT; CDR3aa: CASSRTDYQPQHF
d_gene: .; abundance: .; v_gene: TRBV7-8; j_gene: TRBJ2-1; CDR3nt: TGTGCCAGCAGCTTAAATAATGGATCAAGGACTAAGCTTAGGAATGAGCAGTTCTTC; CDR3aa: CASSLNNGSRTKLRNEQFF
d_gene: .; abundance: .; v_gene: TRBV12-1; j_gene: TRBJ1-2; CDR3nt: TGTGCCAGCAGCCAGCCGGGAAAGACCTATGGCTACACCTTC; CDR3aa: CASSQPGKTYGYTF
d_gene: TRBD1; abundance: .; v_gene: TRBV28; j_gene: TRBJ1-1; CDR3nt: TGTGCCAGCCGGGACAGGGAAATGAGCACTGAAGCTTTCTTT; CDR3aa: CASRDREMSTEAFF
d_gene: TRBD1; abundance: .; v_gene: TRBV5-1; j_gene: TRBJ1-2; CDR3nt: TGCGCCAGCAGCCCTAGGACAGGAGGTGGCTACACCTTC; CDR3aa: CASSPRTGGGYTF
d_gene: .; abundance: .; v_gene: TRBV5-6; j_gene: TRBJ2-7; CDR3nt: TGTGCCAGCAGCTTGGTTTCTGGGGGCGAATACGAGCAGTACTTC; CDR3aa: CASSLVSGGEYEQYF
d_gene: TRBD1; abundance: .; v_gene: TRBV7-9; j_gene: TRBJ2-7; CDR3nt: TGTGCCAGCAGCTTGGGACAGCTCAACTACGAGCAGTACTTC; CDR3aa: CASSLGQLNYEQYF
d_gene: TRBD1; abundance: .; v_gene: TRBV7-9; j_gene: TRBJ2-1; CDR3nt: TGTGCCAGCAGCCTGCAGGGGGCAAATGAGCAGTTCTTC; CDR3aa: CASSLQGANEQFF
d_gene: .; abundance: .; v_gene: TRBV4-2; j_gene: TRBJ2-3; CDR3nt: TGTGCCAGCAGCCAAGATCGGAGCGCTATAGGCACAGATACGCAGTATTTT; CDR3aa: CASSQDRSAIGTDTQYF
d_gene: .; abundance: once; v_gene: TRBV18; j_gene: TRBJ2-7; CDR3nt: TGTGCCAGCTCACCCCTAGGGGACGAGCAGTACTTC; CDR3aa: CASSPLGDEQYF
d_gene: .; abundance: .; v_gene: TRBV9; j_gene: TRBJ1-4; CDR3nt: TGTGCCAGCAGCCCGACAAGGCGTGGCGAAAAACTGTTTTTT; CDR3aa: CASSPTRRGEKLFF
d_gene: .; abundance: few; v_gene: TRBV5-4; j_gene: TRBJ1-1; CDR3nt: TGTGCCGGAAGGACAGAATTAGTATCTGAAGCTTTCTTT; CDR3aa: CAGRTELVSEAFF
d_gene: .; abundance: .; v_gene: TRBV5-1; j_gene: TRBJ1-2; CDR3nt: TGCGCCAGCAGCTCGACAGTGGATGGCTACACCTTC; CDR3aa: CASSSTVDGYTF
d_gene: .; abundance: once; v_gene: TRBV6-1; j_gene: TRBJ2-7; CDR3nt: TGTGCCAGCAGTGAGGTTGAAACGCGTTCCTACGAGCAGTACTTC; CDR3aa: CASSEVETRSYEQYF
d_gene: .; abundance: .; v_gene: TRBV5-1; j_gene: TRBJ2-6; CDR3nt: TGCGCCAGCAGCTTGACAGTTGGGGCCAACGTCCTGACTTTC; CDR3aa: CASSLTVGANVLTF
d_gene: .; abundance: .; v_gene: TRBV9; j_gene: TRBJ2-3; CDR3nt: TGTGCCAGCAGCGTAGAGGGGGATACGCAGTATTTT; CDR3aa: CASSVEGDTQYF
d_gene: TRBD1; abundance: .; v_gene: TRBV10-3; j_gene: TRBJ1-2; CDR3nt: TGTGCCACCGTCGGGACAGGGGACGGCTACACCTTC; CDR3aa: CATVGTGDGYTF
d_gene: .; abundance: .; v_gene: TRBV5-1; j_gene: TRBJ2-1; CDR3nt: TGCGCCAGCAGCTTGCGGACTTACAATGAGCAGTTCTTC; CDR3aa: CASSLRTYNEQFF
d_gene: .; abundance: .; v_gene: TRBV7-9; j_gene: TRBJ1-1; CDR3nt: TGTGCCAGCAGTTGGGGTAGGGGTGACACTGAAGCTTTCTTT; CDR3aa: CASSWGRGDTEAFF
d_gene: .; abundance: .; v_gene: TRBV6-5; j_gene: TRBJ1-1; CDR3nt: TGTGCCAGCAGTTACGGGGGGATGAACACTGAAGCTTTCTTT; CDR3aa: CASSYGGMNTEAFF
d_gene: TRBD1; abundance: .; v_gene: TRBV19; j_gene: TRBJ1-5; CDR3nt: TGTGCCAGTAGACTTTCCCGGGACAGATACAATCAGCCCCAGCATTTT; CDR3aa: CASRLSRDRYNQPQHF
d_gene: .; abundance: .; v_gene: TRBV19; j_gene: TRBJ2-7; CDR3nt: TGTGCCAGTAGTATAGAAGGGGGCTCCTACGAGCAGTACTTC; CDR3aa: CASSIEGGSYEQYF
d_gene: .; abundance: .; v_gene: TRBV30; j_gene: TRBJ1-3; CDR3nt: TGTGCCTGGAGTGACAGGACAGTGATCTCTGGAAACACCATATATTTT; CDR3aa: CAWSDRTVISGNTIYF